The clone carrying this T cell receptor beta chain showed up just a few times. The data originate from a study of patients and donors after allogeneic stem cell transplantation. TCRdb used MiXCR to reprocess the RT-PCR reads, holding one entry per CDR3 protein. The sample lists approximately 90,000 distinct CDR3 sequences; around 5% were seen once. In germline, CDR1 is SEHNR, CDR2 FQNEAQ (reference sequence). CDR3 length: 15 amino acids. J was trimmed by 5 bases and V by 5 bases; bases with no gene match: 8. The chain recombines TRBV7-9 with TRBJ1-4; 7 nucleotides match TRBD1. This sequence was found in a human donor who was either an allogeneic HSCT recipient or a stem cell or donor lymphocyte infusion donor (not recorded which). It is not recorded whose cells these are; they may come from a transplant donor. Sequencing was done on a sample of blood, either unsorted or a sorted T cell fraction (not recorded which). CDR3 nucleotides: TGTGCCAGCAGCCCCCAGGGGGGACACAATGAAAAACTGTTTTTT. Translation: CASSPQGGHNEKLFF. The variable domain in full, completed from reference TRBV7-9 and TRBJ1-4, reads DTGVSQNPRHKITKRGQNVTFRCDPISEHNRLYWYRQTLGQGPEFLTYFQNEAQLEKSRLLSDRFSAERPKGSFSTLEIQRTEQGDSAMYLCASSPQGGHNEKLFFGSGTQLSVL.